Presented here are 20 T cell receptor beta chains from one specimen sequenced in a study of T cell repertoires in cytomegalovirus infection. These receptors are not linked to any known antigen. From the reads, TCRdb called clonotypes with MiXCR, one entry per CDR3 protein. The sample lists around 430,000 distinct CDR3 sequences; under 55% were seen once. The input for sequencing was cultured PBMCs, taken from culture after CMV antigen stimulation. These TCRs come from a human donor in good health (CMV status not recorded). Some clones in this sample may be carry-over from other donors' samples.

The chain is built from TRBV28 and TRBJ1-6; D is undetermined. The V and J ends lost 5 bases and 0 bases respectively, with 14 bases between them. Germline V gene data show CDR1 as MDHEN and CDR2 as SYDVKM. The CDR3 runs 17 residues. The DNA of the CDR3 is TGTGCCAGCAGTCCCCCAGTGATGAGCTCCTATAATTCACCCCTCCACTTT. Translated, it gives CASSPPVMSSYNSPLHF.

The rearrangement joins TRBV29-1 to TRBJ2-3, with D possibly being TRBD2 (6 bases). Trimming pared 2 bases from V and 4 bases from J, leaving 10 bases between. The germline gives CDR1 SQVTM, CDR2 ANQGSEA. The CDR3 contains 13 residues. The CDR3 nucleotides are TGCAGCGTTGAATACGGGAGCGCAGATACGCAGTATTTT. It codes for CSVEYGSADTQYF.

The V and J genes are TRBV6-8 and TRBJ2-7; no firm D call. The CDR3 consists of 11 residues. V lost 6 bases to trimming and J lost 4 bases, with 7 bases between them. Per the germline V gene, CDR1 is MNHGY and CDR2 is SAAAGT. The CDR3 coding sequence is TGTGCCAGCAGGGGAAATTACGAGCAGTACTTC. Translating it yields CASRGNYEQYF.

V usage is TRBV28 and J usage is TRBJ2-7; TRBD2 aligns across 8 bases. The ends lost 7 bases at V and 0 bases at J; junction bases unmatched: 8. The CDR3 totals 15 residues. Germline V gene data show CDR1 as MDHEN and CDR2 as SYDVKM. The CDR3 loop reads CASTYSGSSSYEQYF. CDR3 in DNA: TGTGCCAGCACTTACAGCGGGAGCAGCTCCTACGAGCAGTACTTC.

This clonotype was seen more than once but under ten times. CDR3 nucleotides: TGTGCCAGCAGCGATGCGAGAGGGATTGACGCTTTCTTT. Its protein is CASSDARGIDAFF. J is TRBJ1-1 and V is TRBV5-6; no definite D call. Germline V lookup: CDR1 SGHDT, CDR2 YYEEEE. The V gene lost 4 bases and the J gene lost 11 bases, with 18 bases spanning the gap. CDR3 length equals 13 residues.

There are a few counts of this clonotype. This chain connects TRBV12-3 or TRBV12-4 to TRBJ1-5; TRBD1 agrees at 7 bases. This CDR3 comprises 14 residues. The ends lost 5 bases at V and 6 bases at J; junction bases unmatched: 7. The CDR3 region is CASSLGQVGQPQHF. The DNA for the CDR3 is TGTGCCAGCAGTCTCGGACAGGTCGGTCAGCCCCAGCATTTT.

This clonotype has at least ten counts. The CDR3 region is CASSPSATNEKLFF. For the CDR3, the DNA is TGTGCCAGCAGCCCGAGTGCAACTAATGAAAAACTGTTTTTT. The V and J genes are TRBV7-9 and TRBJ1-4, with D uncertain. V gave up 5 bases and J gave up 0 bases, with 7 bases separating them. The V gene's germline CDR1 is SEHNR and CDR2 FQNEAQ (reference sequence). CDR3 length equals 14 residues. The complete variable domain, with remaining parts taken from reference TRBV7-9 and TRBJ1-4, reads DTGVSQNPRHKITKRGQNVTFRCDPISEHNRLYWYRQTLGQGPEFLTYFQNEAQLEKSRLLSDRFSAERPKGSFSTLEIQRTEQGDSAMYLCASSPSATNEKLFFGSGTQLSVL.

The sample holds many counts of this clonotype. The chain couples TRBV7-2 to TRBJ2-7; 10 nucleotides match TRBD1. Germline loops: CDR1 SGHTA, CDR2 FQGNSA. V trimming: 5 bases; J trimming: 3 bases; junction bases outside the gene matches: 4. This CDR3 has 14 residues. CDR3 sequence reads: CASSPRTGGYEQYF. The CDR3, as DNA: TGTGCCAGCAGCCCACGGACAGGGGGCTACGAGCAGTACTTC.

CDR3 loop: CASSPKSGTGSYYGYTF. CDR3 nucleotide sequence: TGTGCCAGCAGTCCCAAGTCCGGGACAGGGTCTTATTATGGCTACACCTTC. V is TRBV27 and J is TRBJ1-2, with 9 nucleotides matching TRBD1. Germline V lookup: CDR1 MNHEY, CDR2 SMNVEV (reference sequence). The CDR3 has 17 residues. Trimming at V came to 5 bases and at J to 5 bases, leaving 15 bases not matched to a gene.

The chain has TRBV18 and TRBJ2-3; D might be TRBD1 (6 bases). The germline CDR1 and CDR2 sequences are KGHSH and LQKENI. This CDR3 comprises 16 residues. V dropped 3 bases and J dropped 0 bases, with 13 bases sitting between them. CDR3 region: CASSPPGHTSTDTQYF. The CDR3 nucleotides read TGTGCCAGCTCACCCCCGGGACATACTAGCACAGATACGCAGTATTTT.

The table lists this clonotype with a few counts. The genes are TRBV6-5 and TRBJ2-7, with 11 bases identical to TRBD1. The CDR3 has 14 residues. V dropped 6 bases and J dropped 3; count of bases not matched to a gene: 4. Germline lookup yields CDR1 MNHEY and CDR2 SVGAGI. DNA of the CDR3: TGTGCCAGCAGAGCGGACAGGGGGCGCTACGAGCAGTACTTC. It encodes CASRADRGRYEQYF.

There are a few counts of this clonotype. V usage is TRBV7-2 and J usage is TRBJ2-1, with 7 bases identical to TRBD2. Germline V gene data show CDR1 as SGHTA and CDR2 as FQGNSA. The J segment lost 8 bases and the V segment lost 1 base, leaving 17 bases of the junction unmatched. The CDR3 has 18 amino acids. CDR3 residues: CASSLVGMWIGGGDEQFF. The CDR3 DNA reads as TGTGCCAGCAGCTTAGTGGGGATGTGGATTGGGGGGGGGGATGAGCAGTTCTTC.

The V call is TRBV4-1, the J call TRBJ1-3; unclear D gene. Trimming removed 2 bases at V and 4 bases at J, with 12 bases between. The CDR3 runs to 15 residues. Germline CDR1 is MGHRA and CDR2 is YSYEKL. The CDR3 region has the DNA TGCGCCAGCAGCCAATTCATACCCCCAGGAAACACCATATATTTT. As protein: CASSQFIPPGNTIYF.

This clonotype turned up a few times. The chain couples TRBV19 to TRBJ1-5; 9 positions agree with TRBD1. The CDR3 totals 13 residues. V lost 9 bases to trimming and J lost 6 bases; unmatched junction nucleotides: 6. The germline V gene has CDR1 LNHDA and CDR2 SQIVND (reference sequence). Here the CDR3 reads CASYGTGSQPQHF. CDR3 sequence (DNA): TGTGCCAGCTACGGGACAGGGAGTCAGCCCCAGCATTTT.

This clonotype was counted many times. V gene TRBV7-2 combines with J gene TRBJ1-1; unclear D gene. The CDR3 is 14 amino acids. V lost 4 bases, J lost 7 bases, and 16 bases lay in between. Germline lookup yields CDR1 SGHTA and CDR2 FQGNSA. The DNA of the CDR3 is TGTGCCAGCAGCTCCTCTTACGGCGGGGTTGAAGCTTTCTTT. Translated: CASSSSYGGVEAFF.

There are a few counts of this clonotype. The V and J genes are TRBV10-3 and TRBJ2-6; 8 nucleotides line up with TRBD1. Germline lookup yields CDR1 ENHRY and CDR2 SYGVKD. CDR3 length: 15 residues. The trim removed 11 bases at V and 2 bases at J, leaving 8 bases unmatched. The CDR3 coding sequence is TGTGCCTCTTTCTCAGGGGGCGCTGGGGCCAACGTCCTGACTTTC. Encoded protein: CASFSGGAGANVLTF.

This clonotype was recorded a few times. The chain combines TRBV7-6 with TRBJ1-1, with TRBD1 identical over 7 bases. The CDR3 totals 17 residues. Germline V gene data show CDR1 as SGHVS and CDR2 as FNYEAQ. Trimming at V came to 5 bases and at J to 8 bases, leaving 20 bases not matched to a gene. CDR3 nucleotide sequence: TGTGCCAGCAGCCAATACCGGGACAGAGGGTGGGTATCCGAAGCTTTCTTT. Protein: CASSQYRDRGWVSEAFF.

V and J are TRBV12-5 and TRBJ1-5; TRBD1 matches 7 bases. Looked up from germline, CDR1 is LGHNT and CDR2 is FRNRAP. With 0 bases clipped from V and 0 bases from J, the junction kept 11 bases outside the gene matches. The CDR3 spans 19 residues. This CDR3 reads CASGLVLRGIFYSNQPQHF. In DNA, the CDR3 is TGTGCTAGTGGTTTGGTACTCAGGGGGATTTTCTATAGCAATCAGCCCCAGCATTTT.

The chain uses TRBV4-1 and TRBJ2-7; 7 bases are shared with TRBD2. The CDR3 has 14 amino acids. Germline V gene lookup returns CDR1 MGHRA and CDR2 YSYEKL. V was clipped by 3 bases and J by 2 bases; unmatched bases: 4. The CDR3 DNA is TGCGCCAGCAGCCAGAGAGCGGGACCCTACGAGCAGTACTTC. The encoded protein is CASSQRAGPYEQYF.

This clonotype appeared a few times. The CDR3 bases are TGTGCCAGCAGCTTGAAGAGGGGGTTAAGCACAGATACGCAGTATTTT. Protein product: CASSLKRGLSTDTQYF. The genes are TRBV11-2 and TRBJ2-3, with D possibly being TRBD1 (6 bases). The CDR3 is 16 amino acids. Trimming shortened V by 3 bases and J by 0 bases, and 13 bases separated the two germline ends. In germline, CDR1 is SGHAT, CDR2 FQNNGV.